A selection of T cell receptor beta chains follows, all from one sample in a study of cytomegalovirus exposure and HLA in healthy donors. Measured with immunoSEQ multiplex PCR; TCRdb has only the in-frame clones, and not every one. The table lists under 250,000 clones, over 75% of them singletons. Sequencing was done on a sample of PBMCs. The origin of the receptors is a woman in her fifties or sixties in good health and CMV-seropositive. The CDR3 runs from the conserved cysteine through the conserved F or W. The D gene is left open where the match is weak. Not every row has a clone size; where given, it reads once, few, many or a size class.

. . TRBJ1-6 TRBV7-2 TGTGCCAGCAGCCCTAACAGGAACGATAATTCACCCCTCCACTTT CASSPNRNDNSPLHF
. . TRBJ2-1 TRBV9 TGTGCCAGCAGCGTAGGCGGGGTAAATGGTGAGCAGTTCTTC CASSVGGVNGEQFF
. . TRBJ1-1 TRBV10-3 TGTGCCATCAGTGAGTCTCAGGTGTTGAACACTGAAGCTTTCTTT CAISESQVLNTEAFF
. TRBD2 TRBJ2-1 TRBV7-2 TGTGCCAGCAGCTACAGACTAGCGGAGCAGTTCTTC CASSYRLAEQFF
. TRBD1 TRBJ1-1 TRBV6-5 TGTGCCAGCAGTTACGGGACAGGGATGAACACTGAAGCTTTCTTT CASSYGTGMNTEAFF
. TRBD2 TRBJ2-3 TRBV7-9 TGTGCCAGCAGCCCCTGGCTAGCGGGGGTTACAGATACGCAGTATTTT CASSPWLAGVTDTQYF
. TRBD1 TRBJ2-6 TRBV4-2 TGTGCCAGCAGCCAGGCCCGGACAGGGGATGGTCTGGGGGCCAACGTCCTGACTTTC CASSQARTGDGLGANVLTF
. . TRBJ2-7 TRBV19 TGTGCCAGTAGTTGGGCAGGTAAAGACTACGAGCAGTACTTC CASSWAGKDYEQYF
few TRBD1 TRBJ1-1 TRBV5-4 TGTGCCAGCACAACAGGGGGCAACACTGAAGCTTTCTTT CASTTGGNTEAFF
. TRBD2 TRBJ2-7 TRBV7-7 TGTGCCAGCAGCTTCGGGAGCGGGGTCTCCTACGAGCAGTACTTC CASSFGSGVSYEQYF
. . TRBJ1-4 TRBV21-1 TGTGCCAGCAGCAAACCTTTCAGTATTTCGGACAGGGGTTTCGCGGAAAAACTGTTTTTT CASSKPFSISDRGFAEKLFF
few . TRBJ2-1 TRBV6-5 TGTGCCAGCAGTTACGACTTCTACAATGAGCAGTTCTTC CASSYDFYNEQFF
few . TRBJ1-1 TRBV4-1 TGCGCCAGCAGCCAAAAGGGGGGGCCTTTGACCTTGAACACTGAAGCTTTCTTT CASSQKGGPLTLNTEAFF
. TRBD1 TRBJ1-1 TRBV7-3 TGTGCCAGCAGCACAACTCCCAAGGGGGCCCTGTCTGTGAACACTGAAGCTTTCTTT CASSTTPKGALSVNTEAFF
. . TRBJ2-7 TRBV4-1 TGCGCCAGCAGCCTTCGGCTTCAGGGGGGACATGACTCCTACGAGCAGTACTTC CASSLRLQGGHDSYEQYF
. . TRBJ1-1 TRBV6-5 TGTGCCAGCAGTTACAACTCTAGGGGCGCCGGGGAAGCTTTCTTT CASSYNSRGAGEAFF
. . TRBJ1-2 TRBV6-5 TGTGCCAGCAGACCCACAGATAACTATGGCTACACCTTC CASRPTDNYGYTF
. . TRBJ1-2 TRBV29-1 TGCAGCGTTGAAGACCCCGATGGCTACACCTTC CSVEDPDGYTF
. . TRBJ2-3 TRBV5-1 TGCGCCAGCAGCTCGCTAGCTGCAGATACGCAGTATTTT CASSSLAADTQYF
. . TRBJ2-5 TRBV5-4 TGTGCCAGCAGCGCCCCGAAGGGGGAGACCCAGTACTTC CASSAPKGETQYF
few . TRBJ2-7 TRBV19 TGTGCCAGTAGCAAGTTTGGACAGACCTACGAGCAGTACTTC CASSKFGQTYEQYF
. TRBD1 TRBJ2-1 TRBV5-1 TGCGCCAGCAAGGGAGGGACAGGGACATACAATGAGCAGTTCTTC CASKGGTGTYNEQFF
few . TRBJ1-2 TRBV19 TGTGCCAGTGATGACAGCAACTATGGCTACACCTTC CASDDSNYGYTF
. TRBD1 TRBJ2-3 TRBV2 TGTGCCAGCAGTGAAGCGACAGGGCCCTCGACAGATACGCAGTATTTT CASSEATGPSTDTQYF
. TRBD1 TRBJ1-3 TRBV27 TGTGCCAGCAGTATGACAGGGGGACGAAACACCATATATTTT CASSMTGGRNTIYF
. TRBD1 TRBJ1-6 TRBV30 TGTGCCTCCGACAGGGCGCTCGGTTCACCCCTCCACTTT CASDRALGSPLHF
. TRBD1 TRBJ1-1 TRBV19 TGTGCCAGTAGTACCTGGACAGGTGACACTGAAGCTTTCTTT CASSTWTGDTEAFF
. . TRBJ2-1 TRBV12-5 TGTGCTAGTGGTCTGGGGCAGGGCGGATCGGATGAGCAGTTCTTC CASGLGQGGSDEQFF